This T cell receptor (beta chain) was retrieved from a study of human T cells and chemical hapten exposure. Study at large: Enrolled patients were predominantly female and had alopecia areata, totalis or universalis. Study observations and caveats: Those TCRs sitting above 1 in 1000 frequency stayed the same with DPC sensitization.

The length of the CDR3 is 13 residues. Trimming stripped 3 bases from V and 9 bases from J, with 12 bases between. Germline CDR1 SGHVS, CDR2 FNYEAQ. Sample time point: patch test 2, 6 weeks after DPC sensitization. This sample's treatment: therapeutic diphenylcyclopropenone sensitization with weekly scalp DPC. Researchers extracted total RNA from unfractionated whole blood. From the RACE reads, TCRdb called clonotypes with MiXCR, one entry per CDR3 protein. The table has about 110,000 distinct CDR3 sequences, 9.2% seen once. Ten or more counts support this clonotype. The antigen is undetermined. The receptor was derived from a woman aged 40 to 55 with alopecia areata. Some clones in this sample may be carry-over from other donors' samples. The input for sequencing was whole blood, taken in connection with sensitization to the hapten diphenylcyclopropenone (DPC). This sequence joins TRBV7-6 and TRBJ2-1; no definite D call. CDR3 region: CASSLSLVTEQFF. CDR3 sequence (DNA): TGTGCCAGCAGCTTGTCGCTAGTCACTGAGCAGTTCTTC.